This record concerns one T cell receptor (beta chain) sequence. No antigen is known for it. Investigators amplified TCR beta CDR3 regions from RNA transcripts. HTBI primers served in a first-round RT-PCR, which a second-round multiplex PCR followed. Each CDR3 protein gets one entry after TCRdb re-called the multiplex PCR reads with MiXCR. The sample gives roughly 500,000 distinct CDR3 sequences, approximately 15% of which show up once; about a tenth is in the top ten. The source of the sample is a study of Graves' ophthalmopathy and Graves' hyperthyroidism. Findings and limits, study-wide: With a specificity of about 75% and a sensitivity of about 71%, the model predicted ophthalmopathy progression.

This CDR3 has 14 amino acids. The germline V gene has CDR1 MNHNS and CDR2 SASEGT. Unmatched junction bases numbered 6, after V lost 6 bases and J lost 5 bases. The sample comprised blood. This TCR came from a woman aged 30 to 39 with Graves' ophthalmopathy. This sequence joins TRBV6-1 and TRBJ2-7; the match to TRBD1 covers 11 bases. The CDR3 region is CASSQGQGVHEQYF. Written as DNA, the CDR3 is TGTGCCAGCAGCCAGGGACAGGGGGTCCACGAGCAGTACTTC.